The 29 T cell receptor beta chains listed next were all sequenced from one sample in a study of CD8+ T cells in alopecia areata. It was cDNA, reverse transcribed from extracted RNA, that served as the sequencing template. Generated by immunoSEQ multiplex PCR, the TCRdb table keeps only in-frame clones and is missing some. The table lists 100,000 to 150,000 clones, around two fifths of them singletons. The specimen sequenced was CD4+ T cells sorted from blood. Receptors originate from a human donor with alopecia areata.

The chain couples TRBV29-1 to TRBJ2-5; the D gene is possibly TRBD1 (6 bases). In germline, CDR1 is SQVTM, CDR2 ANQGSEA. The CDR3 runs to 17 residues. Trimming removed 6 bases at V and 4 bases at J, with 27 bases between. CDR3 sequence (DNA): TGCAGCGTGCAAAAGACAGGTATATGGGTCGGAGGAGAGACCCAGTACTTC. Encoded protein: CSVQKTGIWVGGETQYF.

DNA of the CDR3: TGTGCCTGGAGTGCGGACACGGCCTACGAGCAGTACTTC. Protein product: CAWSADTAYEQYF. V and J are TRBV30 and TRBJ2-7, with a tentative D call TRBD1 (5 bases). V lost 1 base to trimming and J lost 2 bases, with 9 bases between them. The germline V gene encodes CDR1 GTSNPN and CDR2 SVGIG (reference sequence). CDR3 length: 13 amino acids. The full variable domain, completed using reference TRBV30 and TRBJ2-7, is SQTIHQWPATLVQPVGSPLSLECTVEGTSNPNLYWYRQAAGRGLQLLFYSVGIGQISSEVPQNLSASRPQDRQFILSSKKLLLSDSGFYLCAWSADTAYEQYFGPGTRLTVT.

The V and J genes are TRBV2 and TRBJ1-1; TRBD1 might be the D (5 bases). The CDR3 covers 14 residues. Trimming left V 3 bases short and J 5 bases short, with 13 bases between. Germline V gene lookup returns CDR1 SNHLY and CDR2 FYNNEI. DNA of the CDR3: TGTGCCAGCAGTGATGGTCCTCAGGGTACTGAAGCTTTCTTT. Amino acids: CASSDGPQGTEAFF. Supplemented by reference TRBV2 and TRBJ1-1, the full variable domain reads EPEVTQTPSHQVTQMGQEVILRCVPISNHLYFYWYRQILGQKVEFLVSFYNNEISEKSEIFDDQFSVERPDGSNFTLKIRSTKLEDSAMYFCASSDGPQGTEAFFGQGTRLTVV.

The chain has TRBV27 and TRBJ2-5; the match to TRBD2 covers 12 bases. The V and J ends lost 5 bases and 3 bases, in that order; junction bases with no gene match: 4. In germline, CDR1 is MNHEY, CDR2 SMNVEV (reference sequence). This CDR3 comprises 15 residues. The CDR3 region has the DNA TGTGCCAGCAGTAGACTAGCGGGAGACGAAGAGACCCAGTACTTC. It specifies CASSRLAGDEETQYF.

The genes are TRBV11-3 and TRBJ2-1; a possible D gene is TRBD2 (5 bases). CDR1 SGHNT and CDR2 YENEEA come from the germline V gene. V dropped 5 bases and J dropped 6 bases, with 11 bases sitting between them. The CDR3 is made up of 13 amino acids. Written as DNA, the CDR3 is TGTGCCAGCAGCGTGGACTTATCCAATGAGCAGTTCTTC. This translates into CASSVDLSNEQFF.

This clone came up once. This chain links TRBV4-1 with TRBJ1-1; perhaps TRBD1 as D (5 bases). The V end was cut by 2 bases, the J end by 4 bases, with 17 bases between. The CDR3 spans 16 residues. Germline values: CDR1 MGHRA, CDR2 YSYEKL. CDR3 region: CASSQFYGTTGTEAFF. Written as DNA, the CDR3 is TGCGCCAGCAGCCAATTCTACGGGACCACTGGCACTGAAGCTTTCTTT.

V gene TRBV4-3 combines with J gene TRBJ2-5; D is undetermined. Germline V CDR1 and CDR2: LGHNA, YSLEER. V was shortened by 0 bases and J by 0 bases, with 8 bases between the two germline ends. The CDR3 covers 15 residues. CDR3 nucleotides: TGCGCCAGCAGCCAAGATCTTTTTGACCAAGAGACCCAGTACTTC. Translation: CASSQDLFDQETQYF.

V gene TRBV4-3 combines with J gene TRBJ1-5; D perhaps matches TRBD1 (6 bases). V was cut by 4 bases and J by 5 bases, with 12 bases left in between. The CDR3 totals 14 residues. Germline assignment: CDR1 LGHNA and CDR2 YSLEER. Here the CDR3 reads CASSLTRGYQPQHF. The CDR3, as DNA: TGCGCCAGCAGCCTCACCAGGGGATATCAGCCCCAGCATTTT.

The table lists this clone with a few counts. This chain uses TRBV7-2 with TRBJ2-7; D might be TRBD1 or TRBD2, each matching 5 bases. V shed 4 bases and J shed 3 bases, with 16 bases lying between them. In germline, CDR1 is SGHTA, CDR2 FQGNSA. The CDR3 totals 15 residues. This CDR3 reads CASSSFPGPDYEQYF. The CDR3 DNA reads TGTGCCAGCAGCTCCTTTCCGGGACCGGACTACGAGCAGTACTTC.

This clone has more than one count but fewer than ten. The chain uses TRBV15 and TRBJ2-3; possibly TRBD2 for D (5 bases). Trimming cost V 4 bases and J 2 bases, with 13 bases left between them. There are 15 residues in the CDR3. Germline V gene lookup returns CDR1 LNHNV and CDR2 YYDKDF (reference sequence). The CDR3 DNA reads as TGTGCCACCAGCACCCAAAGCGGATTCACAGATACGCAGTATTTT. This sequence encodes CATSTQSGFTDTQYF.

This clone showed up just a few times. J is TRBJ2-3 and V is TRBV29-1; D possibly corresponds to TRBD2 (5 bases). Germline values: CDR1 SQVTM, CDR2 ANQGSEA. This CDR3 has 13 residues. V gave up 2 bases and J gave up 0 bases, with 6 bases separating them. The CDR3, as DNA: TGCAGCGTTGAACGGGGTAGCACAGATACGCAGTATTTT. It translates to CSVERGSTDTQYF.

The CDR3 DNA follows: TGTGCCTGGAGTGCCGGCACAGATACGCAGTATTTT. This gives the protein CAWSAGTDTQYF. The chain is built from TRBV30 and TRBJ2-3, with D uncertain. This CDR3 contains 12 residues. Trimming removed 1 base at V and 1 base at J, with 3 bases between. Germline V lookup: CDR1 GTSNPN, CDR2 SVGIG (reference sequence).

J is TRBJ1-2 and V is TRBV6-5; the match to TRBD1 covers 10 bases. The CDR3 loop spans 15 amino acids. The junction had 8 bases not matched to a gene; V was cut back by 6 bases and J by 4 bases. Per the germline V gene, CDR1 is MNHEY and CDR2 is SVGAGI. Written as DNA, the CDR3 is TGTGCCAGCAGCCGACCCGGGACAGGGGTCTATGGCTACACCTTC. Translated: CASSRPGTGVYGYTF.

The genes are TRBV5-1 and TRBJ2-1, with 8 bases lining up with TRBD2. Germline V CDR1 and CDR2: SGHRS, YFSETQ. Trimming took 0 bases from V and 3 from J; bases not matched to a gene: 2. The CDR3 has 15 residues. The CDR3 here is CASSLGGLGYNEQFF. CDR3 coding DNA: TGCGCCAGCAGCTTGGGGGGACTAGGCTACAATGAGCAGTTCTTC.

This clone has just a few counts. The chain recombines TRBV7-9 with TRBJ2-7, with TRBD1 as a possible D gene (6 bases). Deletions cut 5 bases from V and 7 bases from J, with 9 bases between. In germline, CDR1 is SEHNR, CDR2 FQNEAQ (reference sequence). CDR3 length: 11 amino acids. The CDR3 is CASSDGQEQYF. The CDR3 DNA is TGTGCCAGCAGCGATGGACAGGAGCAGTACTTC.

This clone was counted only a few times. The CDR3 DNA is TGTGCCAGCAGCTCTGGACAGCTCAATGAGCAGTTCTTC. This translates into CASSSGQLNEQFF. The chain employs TRBV7-2 and TRBJ2-1; the D gene is possibly TRBD1 (6 bases). The V end lost 4 bases, the J end lost 6 bases, and 10 bases lay between the germline ends. The germline gives CDR1 SGHTA, CDR2 FQGNSA. The CDR3 is made up of 13 amino acids.

CDR3 coding DNA: TGCAGCGTATCTGGGGCGAGCTCTGGAAACACCATATATTTT. It yields the protein CSVSGASSGNTIYF. The J gene is TRBJ1-3, the V gene TRBV29-1, with D tentatively TRBD1 (5 bases). The ends were cut back, 6 bases at V and 0 bases at J, with 12 bases in the middle. The CDR3 has 14 amino acids. Germline values: CDR1 SQVTM, CDR2 ANQGSEA.

This clone has only a few counts. This rearrangement joins TRBV30 to TRBJ1-2, with D possibly TRBD1 on 5 matching bases. Trimming took 4 bases from V and 6 from J, leaving 15 bases between them. Germline-derived CDR1 and CDR2 are GTSNPN and SVGIG (reference sequence). This CDR3 comprises 13 residues. CDR3 residues: CAWKLKGKDGYTF. As DNA, the CDR3 is TGTGCCTGGAAGCTCAAGGGGAAGGATGGCTACACCTTC.

The rearrangement links TRBV15 to TRBJ2-7, with 7 bases that match TRBD2. Germline CDR1 and CDR2: LNHNV and YYDKDF (reference sequence). The V and J ends lost 0 bases and 13 bases, in that order; junction bases with no gene match: 9. The CDR3 sequence is 13 residues long. Written as DNA, the CDR3 is TGTGCCACCAGCAGAGATGGGATAGCGGGTGAATACTTC. It encodes CATSRDGIAGEYF. The full variable domain, rest sourced from reference TRBV15 and TRBJ2-7, is DAMVIQNPRYQVTQFGKPVTLSCSQTLNHNVMYWYQQKSSQAPKLLFHYYDKDFNNEADTPDNFQSRRPNTSFCFLDIRSPGLGDTAMYLCATSRDGIAGEYFGPGTRLTVT.

The rearrangement uses TRBV29-1 and TRBJ2-7, with D perhaps matching TRBD1 (5 bases). The V end was cut by 4 bases, the J end by 2 bases, with 12 bases between. The CDR3 loop spans 13 amino acids. The V gene's germline CDR1 is SQVTM and CDR2 ANQGSEA. The CDR3 DNA is TGCAGCGTTGCAGGTCAGGGTCCCTACGAGCAGTACTTC. Its protein is CSVAGQGPYEQYF.

The chain recombines TRBV4-2 with TRBJ2-3, with D possibly being TRBD2 (5 bases). V gave up 0 bases and J gave up 2 bases, with 12 bases separating them. The CDR3 spans 16 residues. Germline V CDR1 and CDR2: LGHNA, YNFKEQ. CDR3 in DNA: TGTGCCAGCAGCCAAGAGCGGCTAGCATACACAGATACGCAGTATTTT. It is translated as CASSQERLAYTDTQYF.

The gene calls are TRBV5-1 and TRBJ2-7, with D hard to call. Trimming cost V 0 bases and J 2 bases, with 6 bases left between them. Germline loops: CDR1 SGHRS, CDR2 YFSETQ. The CDR3 has 13 residues. The CDR3 sequence: CASSLDRTYEQYF. For the CDR3, the DNA is TGCGCCAGCAGCTTGGACCGGACCTACGAGCAGTACTTC.

V and J are TRBV2 and TRBJ2-1; 14 bases are shared with TRBD2. CDR1 and CDR2 from the germline V gene are SNHLY and FYNNEI. The J segment lost 9 bases and the V segment lost 10 bases, leaving 11 bases of the junction unmatched. The CDR3 contains 15 residues. The CDR3 DNA sequence: TGTGCCACCAAGGGACTAGCGGGGGCACGGAGTGAGCAGTTCTTC. Translation gives CATKGLAGARSEQFF.

The genes are TRBV2 and TRBJ1-6; 8 positions match TRBD1. After removal of 6 bases from V and 10 bases from J, the junction contained 8 bases not matched to a gene. Germline V CDR1 and CDR2: SNHLY, FYNNEI. This CDR3 has 14 residues. CDR3 region: CASSTDRGRSPLHF. CDR3 nucleotide sequence: TGTGCCAGCAGCACAGACAGGGGTCGGTCACCCCTCCACTTT.

This clone is a singleton in its sample. The chain recombines TRBV5-4 with TRBJ1-1; D is possibly TRBD1 (6 bases). From germline, CDR1 is SGHNT and CDR2 YYREEE (reference sequence). CDR3 length equals 15 residues. V lost 2 bases and J lost 2, with 13 bases in between. The CDR3 is CASSFPQTGNTEAFF. In DNA form, the CDR3 reads TGTGCCAGCAGCTTCCCCCAGACAGGCAACACTGAAGCTTTCTTT.

V gene TRBV11-2 combines with J gene TRBJ1-6; maybe TRBD1 (6 bases). CDR1 is SGHAT and CDR2 is FQNNGV in the germline V gene. The CDR3 is 16 residues long. V lost 2 bases and J lost 9, with 17 bases in between. CDR3 coding DNA: TGTGCCAGCAGCTTATTGCTGGACGTCAGGGGTTCACCCCTCCACTTT. It specifies CASSLLLDVRGSPLHF. The complete variable domain, with remaining parts taken from reference TRBV11-2 and TRBJ1-6, reads EAGVAQSPRYKIIEKRQSVAFWCNPISGHATLYWYQQILGQGPKLLIQFQNNGVVDDSQLPKDRFSAERLKGVDSTLKIQPAKLEDSAVYLCASSLLLDVRGSPLHFGNGTRLTVT.

This clone was counted only a few times. This chain joins TRBV30 and TRBJ1-5; D remains unclear. The CDR3 extends over 13 amino acids. Germline CDR1 is GTSNPN and CDR2 is SVGIG (reference sequence). V was pared by 2 bases and J by 7 bases, with 12 bases between. The DNA of the CDR3 is TGTGCCTGGAGTATCGCGGCAGACCAGCCCCAGCATTTT. Encoded protein: CAWSIAADQPQHF.

The V and J genes are TRBV20-1 and TRBJ2-1; TRBD1 agrees at 8 bases. This CDR3 comprises 10 residues. Germline loops: CDR1 DFQATT, CDR2 SNEGSKA (reference sequence). V lost 3 bases, J lost 16 bases, and 5 bases stayed unmatched. The CDR3 region has the DNA TGCAGTGCTAGCCGACAGGGGAAATTCTTC. Translated, it gives CSASRQGKFF.

This clone was detected once. V usage is TRBV13 and J usage is TRBJ2-7; 9 positions match TRBD2. Germline V gene data show CDR1 as PRHDT and CDR2 as FYEKMQ (reference sequence). CDR3 length: 14 amino acids. Unmatched junction bases numbered 3, after V lost 5 bases and J lost 1 base. The CDR3 sequence is CASSRSGGSYEQYF. The CDR3 DNA follows: TGTGCCAGCAGCCGGAGCGGGGGGTCCTACGAGCAGTACTTC.